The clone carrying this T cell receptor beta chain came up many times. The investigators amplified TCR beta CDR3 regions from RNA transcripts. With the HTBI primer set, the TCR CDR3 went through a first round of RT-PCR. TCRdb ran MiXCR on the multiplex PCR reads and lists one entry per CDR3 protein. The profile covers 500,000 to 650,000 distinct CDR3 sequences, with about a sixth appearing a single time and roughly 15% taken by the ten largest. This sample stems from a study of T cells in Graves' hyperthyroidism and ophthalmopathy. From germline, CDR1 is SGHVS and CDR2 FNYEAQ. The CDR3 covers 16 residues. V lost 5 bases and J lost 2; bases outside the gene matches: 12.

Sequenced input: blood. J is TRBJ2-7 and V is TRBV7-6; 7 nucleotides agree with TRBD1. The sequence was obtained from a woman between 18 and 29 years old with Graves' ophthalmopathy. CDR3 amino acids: CASSPLTGKGTYEQYF. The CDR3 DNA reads TGTGCCAGCAGCCCGTTGACAGGGAAGGGGACCTACGAGCAGTACTTC.